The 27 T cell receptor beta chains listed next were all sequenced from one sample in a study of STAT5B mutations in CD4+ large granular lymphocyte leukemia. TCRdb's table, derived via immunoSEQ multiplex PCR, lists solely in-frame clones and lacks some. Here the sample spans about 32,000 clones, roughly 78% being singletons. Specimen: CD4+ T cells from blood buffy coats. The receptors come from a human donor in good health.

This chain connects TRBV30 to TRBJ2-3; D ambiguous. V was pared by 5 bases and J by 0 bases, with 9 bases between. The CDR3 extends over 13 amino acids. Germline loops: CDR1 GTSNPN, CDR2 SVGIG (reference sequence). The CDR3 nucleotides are TGTGCCTGGGTCAAGATTAGCACAGATACGCAGTATTTT. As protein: CAWVKISTDTQYF.

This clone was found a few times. DNA of the CDR3: TGCGCCAGCAGCTTGAATTCGGGGAACACTGAAGCTTTCTTT. Translated: CASSLNSGNTEAFF. The chain couples TRBV5-1 to TRBJ1-1, with unresolved D. Germline values: CDR1 SGHRS, CDR2 YFSETQ. The CDR3 sequence is 14 residues long. The ends were cut back, 1 base at V and 1 base at J, with 8 bases in the middle.

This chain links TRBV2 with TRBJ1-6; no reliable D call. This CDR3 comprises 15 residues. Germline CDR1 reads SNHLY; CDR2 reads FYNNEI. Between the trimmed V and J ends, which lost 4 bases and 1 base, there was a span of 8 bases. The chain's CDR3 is CASSVRLSYNSPLHF. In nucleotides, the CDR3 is TGTGCCAGCAGTGTACGGCTATCCTATAATTCACCCCTCCACTTT.

DNA for the CDR3: TGTGCCAGCAGTGAACGCTCTGGGACAGTGAACACTGAAGCTTTCTTT. Residues: CASSERSGTVNTEAFF. The rearrangement joins TRBV2 to TRBJ1-1, with 7 positions matching TRBD1. The CDR3 runs to 16 residues. Germline V gives CDR1 SNHLY, CDR2 FYNNEI. The V segment lost 2 bases and the J segment 0 bases; nucleotides outside the gene matches: 6.

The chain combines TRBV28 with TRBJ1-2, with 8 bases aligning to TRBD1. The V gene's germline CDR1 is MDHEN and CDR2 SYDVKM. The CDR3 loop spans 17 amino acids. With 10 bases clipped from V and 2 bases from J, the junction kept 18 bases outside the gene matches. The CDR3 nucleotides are TGTGCCACCATCACGCAGGGGGCCTTGGTAGTGAACTATGGCTACACCTTC. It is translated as CATITQGALVVNYGYTF.

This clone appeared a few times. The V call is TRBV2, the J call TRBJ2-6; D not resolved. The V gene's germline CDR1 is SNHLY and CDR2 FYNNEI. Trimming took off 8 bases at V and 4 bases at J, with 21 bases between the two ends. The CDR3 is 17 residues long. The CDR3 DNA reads TGTGCCAGCCGGCTTCTTGTCGCCCGAACCGGGGCCAACGTCCTGACTTTC. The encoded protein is CASRLLVARTGANVLTF.

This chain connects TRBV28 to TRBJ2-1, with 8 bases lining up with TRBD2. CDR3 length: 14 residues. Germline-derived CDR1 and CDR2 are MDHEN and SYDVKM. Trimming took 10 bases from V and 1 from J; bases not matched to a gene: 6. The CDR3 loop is CANRTSSSYNEQFF. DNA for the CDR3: TGTGCCAACCGGACTAGCAGTTCCTACAATGAGCAGTTCTTC.

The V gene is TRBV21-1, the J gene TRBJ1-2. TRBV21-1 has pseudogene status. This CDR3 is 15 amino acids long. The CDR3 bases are TGTGCCGAACTCCGCGGGGGGGGGCTTGGGTATGGCTACACCTTC. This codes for CAELRGGGLGYGYTF.

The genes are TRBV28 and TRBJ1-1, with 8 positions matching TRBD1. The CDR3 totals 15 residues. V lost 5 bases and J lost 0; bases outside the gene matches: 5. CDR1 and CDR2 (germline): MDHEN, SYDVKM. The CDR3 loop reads CASSPDRAMNTEAFF. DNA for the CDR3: TGTGCCAGCAGTCCGGACAGGGCCATGAACACTGAAGCTTTCTTT.

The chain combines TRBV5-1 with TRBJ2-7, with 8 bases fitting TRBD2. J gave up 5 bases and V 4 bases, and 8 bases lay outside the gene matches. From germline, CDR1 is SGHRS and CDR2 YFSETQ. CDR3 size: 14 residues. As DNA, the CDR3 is TGCGCCAGCAGCGCCGGCGGGGGGCAGGACGAGCAGTACTTC. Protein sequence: CASSAGGGQDEQYF.

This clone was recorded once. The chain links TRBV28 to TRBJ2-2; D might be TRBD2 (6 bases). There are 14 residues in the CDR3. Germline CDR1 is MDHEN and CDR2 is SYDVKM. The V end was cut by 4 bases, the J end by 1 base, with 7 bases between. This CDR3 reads CASSSGGNTGELFF. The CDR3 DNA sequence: TGTGCCAGCAGTTCCGGGGGGAACACCGGGGAGCTGTTTTTT.

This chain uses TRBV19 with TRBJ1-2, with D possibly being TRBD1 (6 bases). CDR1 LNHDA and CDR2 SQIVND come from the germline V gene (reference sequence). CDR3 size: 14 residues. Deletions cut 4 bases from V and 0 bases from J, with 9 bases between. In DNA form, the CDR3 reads TGTGCCAGTAGTAGGGACACGACTAACTATGGCTACACCTTC. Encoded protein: CASSRDTTNYGYTF.

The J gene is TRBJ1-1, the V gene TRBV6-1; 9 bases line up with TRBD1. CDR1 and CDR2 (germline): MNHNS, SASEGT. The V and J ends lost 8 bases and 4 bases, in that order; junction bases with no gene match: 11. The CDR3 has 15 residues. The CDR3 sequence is CASRDRVVYGTEAFF. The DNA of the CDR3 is TGTGCCAGCCGGGACAGGGTCGTATATGGCACTGAAGCTTTCTTT.

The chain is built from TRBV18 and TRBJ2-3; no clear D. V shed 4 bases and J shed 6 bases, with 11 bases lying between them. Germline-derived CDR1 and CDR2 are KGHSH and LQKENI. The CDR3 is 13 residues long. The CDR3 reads CASSLDYVDTQYF. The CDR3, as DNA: TGTGCCAGCTCACTCGATTACGTTGATACGCAGTATTTT.

CDR3 in amino acids: CASTSGQGPYGYTF. The CDR3 bases are TGTGCCAGCACCTCCGGACAGGGCCCCTATGGCTACACCTTC. V is TRBV28 and J is TRBJ1-2; TRBD1 matches at 8 bases. Germline CDR1 is MDHEN and CDR2 is SYDVKM. The CDR3 loop spans 14 amino acids. The V segment lost 7 bases and the J segment 4 bases; nucleotides outside the gene matches: 8.

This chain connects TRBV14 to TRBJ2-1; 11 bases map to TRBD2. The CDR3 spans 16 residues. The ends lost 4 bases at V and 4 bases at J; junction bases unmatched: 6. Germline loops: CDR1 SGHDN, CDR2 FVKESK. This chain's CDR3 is CASSPLTSGAYNEQFF. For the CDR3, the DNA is TGTGCCAGCAGCCCCCTGACTAGCGGGGCGTACAATGAGCAGTTCTTC.

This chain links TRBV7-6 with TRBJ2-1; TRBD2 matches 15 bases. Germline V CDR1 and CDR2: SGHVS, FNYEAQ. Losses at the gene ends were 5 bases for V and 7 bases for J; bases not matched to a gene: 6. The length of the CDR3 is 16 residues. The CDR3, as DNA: TGTGCCAGCAGCGGTGGACTAGCGGGGGGGCGGAATGAGCAGTTCTTC. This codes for CASSGGLAGGRNEQFF.

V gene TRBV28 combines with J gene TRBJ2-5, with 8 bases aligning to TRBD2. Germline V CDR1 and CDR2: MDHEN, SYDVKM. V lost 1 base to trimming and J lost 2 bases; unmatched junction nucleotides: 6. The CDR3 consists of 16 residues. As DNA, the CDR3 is TGTGCCAGCAGTTTATCGGGGGGGCCGTCGCAAGAGACCCAGTACTTC. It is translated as CASSLSGGPSQETQYF.

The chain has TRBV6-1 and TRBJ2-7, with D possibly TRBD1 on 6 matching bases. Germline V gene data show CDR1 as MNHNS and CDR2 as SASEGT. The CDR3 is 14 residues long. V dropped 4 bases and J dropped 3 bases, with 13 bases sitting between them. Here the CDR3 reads CASSVGGLGYEQYF. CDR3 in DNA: TGTGCCAGCAGTGTTGGGGGCCTCGGCTACGAGCAGTACTTC.

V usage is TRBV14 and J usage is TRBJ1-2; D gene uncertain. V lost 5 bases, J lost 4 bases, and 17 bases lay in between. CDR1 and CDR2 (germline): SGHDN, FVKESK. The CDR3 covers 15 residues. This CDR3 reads CASSFSIRAPYGYTF. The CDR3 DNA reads TGTGCCAGCAGCTTCTCCATCCGGGCTCCCTATGGCTACACCTTC.

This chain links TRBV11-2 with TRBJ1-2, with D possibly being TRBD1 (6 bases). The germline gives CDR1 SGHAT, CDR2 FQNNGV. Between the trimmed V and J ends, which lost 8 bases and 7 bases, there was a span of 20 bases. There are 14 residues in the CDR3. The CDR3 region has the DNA TGTGCCAGCTCAATCGGGGGCGTAATAACTGGCTACACCTTC. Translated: CASSIGGVITGYTF.

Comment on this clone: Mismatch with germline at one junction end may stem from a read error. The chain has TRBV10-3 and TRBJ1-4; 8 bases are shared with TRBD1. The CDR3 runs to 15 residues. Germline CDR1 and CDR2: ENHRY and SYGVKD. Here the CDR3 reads CAISEPDRGNGKLFF. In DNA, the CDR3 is TGTGCCATCAGTGAGCCCGACAGGGGTAATGGAAAACTGTTTTTT.

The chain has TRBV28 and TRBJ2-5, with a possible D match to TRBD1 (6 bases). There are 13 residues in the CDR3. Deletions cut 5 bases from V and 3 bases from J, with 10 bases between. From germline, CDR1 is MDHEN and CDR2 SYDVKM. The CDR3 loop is CASSPGQEETQYF. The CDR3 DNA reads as TGTGCCAGCAGTCCGGGACAAGAAGAGACCCAGTACTTC. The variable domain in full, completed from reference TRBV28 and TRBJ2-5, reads DVKVTQSSRYLVKRTGEKVFLECVQDMDHENMFWYRQDPGLGLRLIYFSYDVKMKEKGDIPEGYSVSREKKERFSLILESASTNQTSMYLCASSPGQEETQYFGPGTRLLVL.

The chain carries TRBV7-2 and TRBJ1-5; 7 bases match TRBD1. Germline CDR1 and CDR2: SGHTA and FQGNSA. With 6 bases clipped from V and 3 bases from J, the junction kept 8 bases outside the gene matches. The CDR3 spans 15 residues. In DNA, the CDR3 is TGTGCCAGCAGTCCCCAGGGGGGGAACAATCAGCCCCAGCATTTT. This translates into CASSPQGGNNQPQHF. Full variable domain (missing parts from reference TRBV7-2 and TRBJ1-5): GAGVSQSPSNKVTEKGKDVELRCDPISGHTALYWYRQSLGQGLEFLIYFQGNSAPDKSGLPSDRFSAERTGGSVSTLTIQRTQQEDSAVYLCASSPQGGNNQPQHFGDGTRLSIL.

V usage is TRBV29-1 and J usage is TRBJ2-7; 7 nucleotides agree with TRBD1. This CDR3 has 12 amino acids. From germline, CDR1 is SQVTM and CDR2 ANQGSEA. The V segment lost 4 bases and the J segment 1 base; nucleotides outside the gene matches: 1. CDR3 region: CSVGDSSYEQYF. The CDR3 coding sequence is TGCAGCGTTGGGGACAGTTCCTACGAGCAGTACTTC.

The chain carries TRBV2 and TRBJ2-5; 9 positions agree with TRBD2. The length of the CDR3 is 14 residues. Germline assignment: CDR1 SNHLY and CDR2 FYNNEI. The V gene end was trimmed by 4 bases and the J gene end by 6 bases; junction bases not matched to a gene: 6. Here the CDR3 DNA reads TGTGCCAGCAGTGGAGGACTAGCGATGAAGACCCAGTACTTC. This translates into CASSGGLAMKTQYF.

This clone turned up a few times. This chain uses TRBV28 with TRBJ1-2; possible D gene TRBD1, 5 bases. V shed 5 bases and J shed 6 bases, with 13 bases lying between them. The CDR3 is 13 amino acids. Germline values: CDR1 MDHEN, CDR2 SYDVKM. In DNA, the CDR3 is TGTGCCAGCAGTCTGGGGACGGGGAATGGCTACACCTTC. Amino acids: CASSLGTGNGYTF.